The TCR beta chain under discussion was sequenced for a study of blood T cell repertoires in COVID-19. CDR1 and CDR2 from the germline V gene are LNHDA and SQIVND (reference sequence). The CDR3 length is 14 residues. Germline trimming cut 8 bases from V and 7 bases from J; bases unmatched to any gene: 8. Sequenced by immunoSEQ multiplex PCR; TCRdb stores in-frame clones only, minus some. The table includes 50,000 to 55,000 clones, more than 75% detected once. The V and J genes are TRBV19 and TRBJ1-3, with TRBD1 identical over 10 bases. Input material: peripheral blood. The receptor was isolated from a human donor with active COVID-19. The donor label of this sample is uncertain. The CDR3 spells CASSGTGVRNTIYF. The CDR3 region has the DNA TGTGCCAGTTCGGGGACAGGGGTGAGGAACACCATATATTTT.